Below, 20 T cell receptor beta chains from the same sample are listed, as sequenced in a study of blood T cell repertoires in COVID-19. Repertoires were generated with immunoSEQ multiplex PCR, while TCRdb's copy carries only in-frame clones and drops some. The table has fewer than 45,000 clones, around 74% seen once. The specimen was peripheral blood. The source is a man aged 70 or older with COVID-19, enrolled during active disease.

The chain combines TRBV25-1 with TRBJ1-4; 7 positions match TRBD1. Per germline, CDR1 MGHDK and CDR2 SYGVNS. The CDR3 length is 15 residues. V shed 4 bases and J 2 bases; nucleotides not matched to a gene: 4. The CDR3 region has the DNA TGTGCCAGCAGTGGGGAGACAGGGACTAATGAAAAACTGTTTTTT. It specifies CASSGETGTNEKLFF.

The CDR3 loop is CASSYSTGGGYTF. The CDR3 DNA reads TGTGCCAGCAGTTACTCGACAGGGGGTGGCTACACCTTC. The V gene is TRBV6-2 or TRBV6-3, the J gene TRBJ1-2, with 9 bases aligning to TRBD1. This CDR3 is 13 amino acids long. Germline V gives CDR1 MNHEY, CDR2 SVGEGT. The V gene end was trimmed by 0 bases and the J gene end by 7 bases; junction bases not matched to a gene: 0.

J is TRBJ1-6 and V is TRBV7-8, with D perhaps matching TRBD1 (6 bases). This CDR3 has 13 amino acids. CDR1 and CDR2 (germline): SGHVS, FQNEAQ. The V end lost 5 bases, the J end lost 10 bases, and 12 bases lay between the germline ends. The CDR3 spells CASSRGDNSPLHF. CDR3 coding DNA: TGTGCCAGCAGCCGAGGGGACAACTCACCCCTCCACTTT.

The chain has TRBV3-1 (or the pseudogene TRBV3-2) and TRBJ2-7; a weak D match, TRBD2 (5 bases). V gave up 0 bases and J gave up 0 bases, with 9 bases separating them. This CDR3 is 15 amino acids long. The germline V gene has CDR1 LGHDT and CDR2 YNNKEL (reference sequence). CDR3 nucleotides: TGTGCCAGCAGCCAAGACGGGGTCAGCTCCTACGAGCAGTACTTC. Encoded protein: CASSQDGVSSYEQYF.

Judged by abundance, this clone is large (0.1 to 1%). The chain links TRBV12-3 or TRBV12-4 to TRBJ2-1; tentative D call: TRBD1 (6 bases). The ends were cut back, 1 base at V and 9 bases at J, with 7 bases in the middle. The CDR3 runs 12 residues. CDR3 residues: CASSLEGGEQFF. CDR3 DNA sequence: TGTGCCAGCAGTTTAGAAGGGGGTGAGCAGTTCTTC.

This chain links TRBV5-1 with TRBJ2-2, with TRBD2 matching 7 bases. V was clipped by 0 bases and J by 1 base; unmatched bases: 6. This CDR3 spans 17 amino acids. The germline CDR1 and CDR2 sequences are SGHRS and YFSETQ. The CDR3 DNA is TGCGCCAGCAGCTTGGCTGGGCGGGAGTGGAACACCGGGGAGCTGTTTTTT. It translates to CASSLAGREWNTGELFF. Full variable domain (rest looked up from reference TRBV5-1 and TRBJ2-2): KAGVTQTPRYLIKTRGQQVTLSCSPISGHRSVSWYQQTPGQGLQFLFEYFSETQRNKGNFPGRFSGRQFSNSRSEMNVSTLELGDSALYLCASSLAGREWNTGELFFGEGSRLTVL.

The chain couples TRBV11-3 to TRBJ2-1, with 13 bases matching TRBD2. This CDR3 contains 15 residues. Germline values: CDR1 SGHNT, CDR2 YENEEA. The V gene end was trimmed by 4 bases and the J gene end by 8 bases; junction bases not matched to a gene: 5. The DNA for the CDR3 is TGTGCCAGCAGCTACGGACTAGCGGGGGCAGATGAGCAGTTCTTC. Its protein is CASSYGLAGADEQFF. Full variable domain (remainder filled in from reference TRBV11-3 and TRBJ2-1): EAGVVQSPRYKIIEKKQPVAFWCNPISGHNTLYWYLQNLGQGPELLIRYENEEAVDDSQLPKDRFSAERLKGVDSTLKIQPAELGDSAVYLCASSYGLAGADEQFFGPGTRLTVL.

The sample holds many counts of this clone. This chain joins TRBV5-1 and TRBJ1-1, with 8 positions matching TRBD1. The CDR3 extends over 14 amino acids. Germline assignment: CDR1 SGHRS and CDR2 YFSETQ. The V segment lost 4 bases and the J segment 1 base; nucleotides outside the gene matches: 3. In nucleotides, the CDR3 is TGCGCCAGCAGCCCCGGACAGGGGAACACTGAAGCTTTCTTT. It specifies CASSPGQGNTEAFF.

This chain joins TRBV5-5 and TRBJ1-6; D is undetermined. This CDR3 contains 16 residues. With 3 bases removed from V and 4 bases from J, the gap between germline ends came to 14 bases. Germline V lookup: CDR1 SGHKS, CDR2 YYEKEE (reference sequence). CDR3 region: CASSYNWQVYNSPLHF. Written as DNA, the CDR3 is TGTGCCAGCAGCTACAACTGGCAGGTTTATAATTCACCCCTCCACTTT.

This clone was seen once. The chain joins TRBV30 to TRBJ2-7; weak D call: TRBD1 (5 bases). The germline gives CDR1 GTSNPN, CDR2 SVGIG (reference sequence). The CDR3 is 15 amino acids. Trimming took off 3 bases at V and 2 bases at J, with 17 bases between the two ends. For the CDR3, the DNA is TGTGCCTGGAGCGACGACAGAAAAAATGCCTACGAGCAGTACTTC. Its protein product is CAWSDDRKNAYEQYF.

This clone was found a few times. V usage is TRBV6-4 and J usage is TRBJ2-2, with D possibly TRBD1 on 5 matching bases. There are 13 residues in the CDR3. CDR1 MRHNA and CDR2 SNTAGT come from the germline V gene. Trimming removed 0 bases at V and 6 bases at J, with 5 bases between. The CDR3 nucleotides read TGTGCCAGCAGTGACTCGACAGCCGGGGAGCTGTTTTTT. Protein: CASSDSTAGELFF.

This sequence joins TRBV11-2 and TRBJ2-7, with 8 bases fitting TRBD1. Germline V CDR1 and CDR2: SGHAT, FQNNGV. The V segment lost 4 bases and the J segment 3 bases; nucleotides outside the gene matches: 14. The CDR3 has 17 residues. DNA of the CDR3: TGTGCCAGCAGCTCCTATCAGGGGGCGAAGATATACTACGAGCAGTACTTC. Translating it yields CASSSYQGAKIYYEQYF.

The V and J genes are TRBV7-2 and TRBJ1-1; 7 nucleotides align to TRBD1. Germline V gene sequence: CDR1 SGHTA, CDR2 FQGNSA. Trimming cost V 5 bases and J 1 base; bases outside gene matches: 7. CDR3 length: 15 amino acids. The CDR3 protein is CASSPVGTANTEAFF. The CDR3, as DNA: TGTGCCAGCAGCCCAGTGGGGACAGCGAACACTGAAGCTTTCTTT. The complete variable domain, with remaining parts taken from reference TRBV7-2 and TRBJ1-1, reads GAGVSQSPSNKVTEKGKDVELRCDPISGHTALYWYRQSLGQGLEFLIYFQGNSAPDKSGLPSDRFSAERTGGSVSTLTIQRTQQEDSAVYLCASSPVGTANTEAFFGQGTRLTVV.

The chain carries TRBV23-1 and TRBJ1-1; perhaps TRBD1 as D (5 bases). TRBV23-1 is an ORF for which the function is uncertain. V was pared by 0 bases and J by 11 bases, with 16 bases between. This CDR3 spans 14 amino acids. CDR3 bases: TGCGCCAGCAGTCAATCCCTGGTCTGCCGGGGGGCTTTCTTT. It codes for CASSQSLVCRGAFF.

This clone was picked up a small number of times. This chain joins TRBV18 and TRBJ1-3; no definite D call. V lost 1 base and J 0 bases, leaving 7 bases between the germline ends. This CDR3 is 15 amino acids long. Germline assignment: CDR1 KGHSH and CDR2 LQKENI. For the CDR3, the DNA is TGTGCCAGCTCACCACTACCGGGCTCTGGAAACACCATATATTTT. Amino acids: CASSPLPGSGNTIYF.

As for this clone: A read error may account for a junction end that differs from germline. CDR3 region: CARSWAGGGDQPQHF. CDR3 bases: TGCGCCCGCAGCTGGGCCGGGGGGGGCGATCAGCCCCAGCATTTT. V usage is TRBV5-1 and J usage is TRBJ1-5; D may be TRBD1 (6 bases). The CDR3 runs 15 residues. Germline V lookup: CDR1 SGHRS, CDR2 YFSETQ.

The chain links TRBV5-5 to TRBJ1-2; D is possibly TRBD1 (5 bases). The CDR3 is made up of 12 amino acids. V shed 4 bases and J shed 4 bases, with 8 bases lying between them. The germline CDR1 and CDR2 sequences are SGHKS and YYEKEE (reference sequence). The CDR3 spells CASSLTGYGYTF. DNA for the CDR3: TGTGCCAGCAGCCTAACAGGCTATGGCTACACCTTC.

The V gene is TRBV7-2, the J gene TRBJ2-3; 10 bases line up with TRBD2. Per the germline V gene, CDR1 is SGHTA and CDR2 is FQGNSA. The trim removed 4 bases at V and 5 bases at J, leaving 6 bases unmatched. The CDR3 runs 15 residues. The chain's CDR3 is CASSSGTSDLDTQYF. For the CDR3, the DNA is TGTGCCAGCAGCTCCGGGACTAGCGACTTAGATACGCAGTATTTT.

The chain has TRBV5-1 and TRBJ2-1; 7 nucleotides agree with TRBD1. J lost 2 bases, V lost 0 bases, and 5 bases had no gene match. In germline, CDR1 is SGHRS, CDR2 YFSETQ. This CDR3 contains 16 residues. The CDR3 DNA follows: TGCGCCAGCAGCTTGGCCGGACAGGAGGCCTACAATGAGCAGTTCTTC. Protein sequence: CASSLAGQEAYNEQFF.

This chain uses TRBV2 with TRBJ1-4; possibly TRBD1 for D (5 bases). Trimming removed 10 bases from V and 7 bases from J, with 16 bases in between. Germline CDR1 and CDR2: SNHLY and FYNNEI. The CDR3 is 13 amino acids. The CDR3: CAISREEGEKLFF. CDR3 nucleotides: TGTGCCATCTCCAGGGAGGAAGGTGAAAAACTGTTTTTT.